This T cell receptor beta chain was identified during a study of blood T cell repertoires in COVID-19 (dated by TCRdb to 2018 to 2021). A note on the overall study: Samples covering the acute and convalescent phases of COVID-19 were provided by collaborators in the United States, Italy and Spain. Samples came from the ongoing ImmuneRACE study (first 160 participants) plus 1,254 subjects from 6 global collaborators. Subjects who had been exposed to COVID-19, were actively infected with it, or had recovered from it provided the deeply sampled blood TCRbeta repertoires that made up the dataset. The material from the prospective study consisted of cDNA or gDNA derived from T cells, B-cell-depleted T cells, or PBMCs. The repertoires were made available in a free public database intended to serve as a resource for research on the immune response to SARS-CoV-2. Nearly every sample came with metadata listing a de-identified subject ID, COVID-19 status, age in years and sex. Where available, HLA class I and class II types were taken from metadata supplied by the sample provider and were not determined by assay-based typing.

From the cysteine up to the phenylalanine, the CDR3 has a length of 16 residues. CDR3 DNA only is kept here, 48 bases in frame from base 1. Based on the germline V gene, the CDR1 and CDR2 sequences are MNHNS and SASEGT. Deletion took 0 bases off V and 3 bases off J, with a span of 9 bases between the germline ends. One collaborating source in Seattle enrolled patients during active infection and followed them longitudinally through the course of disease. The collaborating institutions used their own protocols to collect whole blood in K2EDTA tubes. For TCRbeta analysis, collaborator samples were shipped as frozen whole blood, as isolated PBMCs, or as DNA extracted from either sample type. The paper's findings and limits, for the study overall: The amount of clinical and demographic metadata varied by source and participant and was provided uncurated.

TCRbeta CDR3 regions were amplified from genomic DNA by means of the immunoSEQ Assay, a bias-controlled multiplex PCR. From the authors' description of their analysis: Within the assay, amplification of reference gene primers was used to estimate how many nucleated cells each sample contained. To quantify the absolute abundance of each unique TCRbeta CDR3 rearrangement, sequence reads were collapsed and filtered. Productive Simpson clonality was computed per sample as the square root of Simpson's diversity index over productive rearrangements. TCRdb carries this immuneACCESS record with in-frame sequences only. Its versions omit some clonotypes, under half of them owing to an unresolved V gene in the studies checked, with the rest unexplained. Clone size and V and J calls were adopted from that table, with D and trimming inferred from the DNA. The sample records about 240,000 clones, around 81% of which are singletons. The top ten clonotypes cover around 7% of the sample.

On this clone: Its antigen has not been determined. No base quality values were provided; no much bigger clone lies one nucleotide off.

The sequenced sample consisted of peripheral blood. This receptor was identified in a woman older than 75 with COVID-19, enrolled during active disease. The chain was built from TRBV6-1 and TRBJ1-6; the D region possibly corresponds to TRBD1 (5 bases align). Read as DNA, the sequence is TGTGCCAGCAGTGAAGCATCGACAGTCTATAATTCACCCCTCCACTTT. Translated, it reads CASSEASTVYNSPLHF.